The present T cell receptor (beta chain) was sequenced within a study of blood T cell repertoires in COVID-19. For the study at large: From T cells, B-cell-depleted T cells, or PBMCs came the material, which was cDNA or gDNA.

Here immunoSEQ multiplex PCR was the method, and the copy in TCRdb shows in-frame clones only, minus some. The data contain around 140,000 clones, around 87% of them singletons. The sequence was obtained from a man in his 60s who had recovered from COVID-19. Sequencing used PBMCs or T cells enriched from blood (not recorded which).

This CDR3 is CSASRASGRSYEQYF. CDR3 bases: TGCAGTGCTAGTAGGGCTAGCGGTCGCTCCTACGAGCAGTACTTC. J is TRBJ2-7 and V is TRBV20-1, with 7 bases identical to TRBD2. This CDR3 region has 15 residues. V shed 3 bases and J 0 bases; nucleotides not matched to a gene: 8. Germline V lookup: CDR1 DFQATT, CDR2 SNEGSKA (reference sequence).